This TCR beta chain was sequenced in a study of molecular identifiers for immune sequencing clone quantification. As for the study in general: RNA from roughly 21,000 or 96,000 naive CD8 cells was split five ways in replicates, with four sequenced.

This clonotype was detected only a few times. Its antigen is undetermined. TCRdb reanalysed the PCR reads using MiXCR and keeps one entry per CDR3 protein. The table has roughly 300,000 distinct CDR3 sequences, roughly a quarter seen once; the top ten hold around 0.7%. CD8+CD4-CCR7+CD45RA+ cells were sorted as naive CD8 T cells. Study results and limitations: Clones that had above 20 RNA copies took up over 99% of effector molecules but under 1% in naive cells.

The CDR3 totals 15 residues. Germline V CDR1 and CDR2: SGDLS, YYNGEE. V lost 3 bases, J lost 1 base, and 12 bases lay in between. This chain joins TRBV9 and TRBJ2-3; the D is unclear. Sequencing input: naive CD8+ T cells from blood, with Jurkat cell RNA spiked in. Described subset: FACS-sorted CD8+CD4-CCR7+CD45RA+ naive T cells. The receptor's source is a human donor in good health. Some libraries in this study had Jurkat cell RNA spiked in. CDR3 residues: CASSAAGGGTDTQYF. In nucleotides, the CDR3 is TGTGCCAGCAGCGCCGCCGGTGGTGGCACAGATACGCAGTATTTT. The variable domain in full, completed from reference TRBV9 and TRBJ2-3, reads DSGVTQTPKHLITATGQRVTLRCSPRSGDLSVYWYQQSLDQGLQFLIQYYNGEERAKGNILERFSAQQFPDLHSELNLSSLELGDSALYFCASSAAGGGTDTQYFGPGTRLTVL.